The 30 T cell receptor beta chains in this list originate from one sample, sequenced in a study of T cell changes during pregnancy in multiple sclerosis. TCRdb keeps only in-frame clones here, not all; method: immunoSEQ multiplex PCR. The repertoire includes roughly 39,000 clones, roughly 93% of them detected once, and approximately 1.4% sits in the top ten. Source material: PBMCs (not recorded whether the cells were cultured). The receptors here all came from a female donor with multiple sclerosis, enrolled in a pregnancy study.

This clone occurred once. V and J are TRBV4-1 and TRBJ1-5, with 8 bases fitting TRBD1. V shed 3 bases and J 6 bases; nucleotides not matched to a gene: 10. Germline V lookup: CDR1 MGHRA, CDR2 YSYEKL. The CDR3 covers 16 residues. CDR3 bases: TGCGCCAGCAGCCACCTGGACAGGGCCCCCTTTCAGCCCCAGCATTTT. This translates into CASSHLDRAPFQPQHF.

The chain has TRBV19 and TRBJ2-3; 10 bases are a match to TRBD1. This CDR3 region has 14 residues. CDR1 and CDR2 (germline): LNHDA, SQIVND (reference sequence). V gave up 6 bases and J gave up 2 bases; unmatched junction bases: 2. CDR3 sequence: CASSRQGATDTQYF. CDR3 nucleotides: TGTGCCAGTAGCCGACAGGGGGCCACAGATACGCAGTATTTT.

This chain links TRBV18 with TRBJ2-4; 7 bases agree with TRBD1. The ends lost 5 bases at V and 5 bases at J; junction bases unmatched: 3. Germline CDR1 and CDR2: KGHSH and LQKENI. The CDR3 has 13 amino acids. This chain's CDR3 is CASSSGQENIQYF. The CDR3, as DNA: TGTGCCAGCTCATCCGGACAGGAAAACATTCAGTACTTC.

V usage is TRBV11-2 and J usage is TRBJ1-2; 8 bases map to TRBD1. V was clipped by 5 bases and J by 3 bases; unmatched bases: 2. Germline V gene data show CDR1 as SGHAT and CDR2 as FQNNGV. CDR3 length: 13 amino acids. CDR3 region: CASSTGGDYGYTF. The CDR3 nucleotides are TGTGCCAGCAGCACAGGGGGTGACTATGGCTACACCTTC. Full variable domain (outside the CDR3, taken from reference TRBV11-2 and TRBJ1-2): EAGVAQSPRYKIIEKRQSVAFWCNPISGHATLYWYQQILGQGPKLLIQFQNNGVVDDSQLPKDRFSAERLKGVDSTLKIQPAKLEDSAVYLCASSTGGDYGYTFGSGTRLTVV.

The CDR3 region is CASSLTGGSYGYTF. For the CDR3, the DNA is TGTGCCAGCAGCCTGACAGGGGGCAGCTATGGCTACACCTTC. The chain joins TRBV5-4 to TRBJ1-2; the match to TRBD1 covers 10 bases. This CDR3 spans 14 amino acids. The trim removed 4 bases at V and 4 bases at J, leaving 4 bases unmatched. CDR1 and CDR2 (germline): SGHNT, YYREEE (reference sequence).

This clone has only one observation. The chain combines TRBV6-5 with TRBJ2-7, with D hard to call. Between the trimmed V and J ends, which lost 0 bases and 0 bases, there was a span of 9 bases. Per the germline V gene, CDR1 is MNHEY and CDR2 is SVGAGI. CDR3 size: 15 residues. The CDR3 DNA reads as TGTGCCAGCAGTTACTCCCGCGGATACTCCTACGAGCAGTACTTC. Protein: CASSYSRGYSYEQYF.

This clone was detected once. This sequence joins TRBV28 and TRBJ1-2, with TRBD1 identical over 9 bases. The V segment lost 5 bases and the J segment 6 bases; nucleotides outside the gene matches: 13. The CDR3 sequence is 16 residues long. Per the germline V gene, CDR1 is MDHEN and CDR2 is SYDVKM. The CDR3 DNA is TGTGCCAGCAGTACAAACGGACAGGGGAGATTCCATGGCTACACCTTC. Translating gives CASSTNGQGRFHGYTF.

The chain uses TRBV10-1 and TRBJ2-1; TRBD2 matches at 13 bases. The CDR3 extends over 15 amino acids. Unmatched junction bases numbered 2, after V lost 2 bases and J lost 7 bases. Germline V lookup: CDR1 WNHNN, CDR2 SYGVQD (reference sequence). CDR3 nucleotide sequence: TGCGCCAGCAGTGAGGGACTAGCGGGGGTTAATGAGCAGTTCTTC. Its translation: CASSEGLAGVNEQFF.

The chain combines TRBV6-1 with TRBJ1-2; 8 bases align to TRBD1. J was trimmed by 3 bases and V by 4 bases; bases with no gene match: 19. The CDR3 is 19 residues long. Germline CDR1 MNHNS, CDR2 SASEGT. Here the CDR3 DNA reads TGTGCCAGCAGTGGCCTCCGGGGGGCAGGGGGCGGTATGGACTATGGCTACACCTTC. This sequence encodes CASSGLRGAGGGMDYGYTF.

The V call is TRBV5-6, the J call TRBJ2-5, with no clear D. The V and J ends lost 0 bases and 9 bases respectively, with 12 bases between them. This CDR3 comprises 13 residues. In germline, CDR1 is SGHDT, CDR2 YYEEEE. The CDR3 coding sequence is TGTGCCAGCAGCTTGGCAGGCTTGGTTGCCCAGTACTTC. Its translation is CASSLAGLVAQYF.

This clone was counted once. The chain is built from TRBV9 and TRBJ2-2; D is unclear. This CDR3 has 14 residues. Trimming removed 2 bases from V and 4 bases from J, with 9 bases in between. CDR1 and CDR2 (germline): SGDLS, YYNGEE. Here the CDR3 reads CASSVGIVTGELFF. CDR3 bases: TGTGCCAGCAGCGTCGGTATCGTCACCGGGGAGCTGTTTTTT.

The CDR3 loop is CASSLGTSGKETQYF. The CDR3 DNA reads TGCGCCAGCAGCTTGGGGACTAGCGGCAAAGAGACCCAGTACTTC. This chain connects TRBV5-1 to TRBJ2-5, with 10 positions matching TRBD2. From germline, CDR1 is SGHRS and CDR2 YFSETQ. Trimming at V came to 0 bases and at J to 3 bases, leaving 2 bases not matched to a gene. The CDR3 consists of 15 residues.

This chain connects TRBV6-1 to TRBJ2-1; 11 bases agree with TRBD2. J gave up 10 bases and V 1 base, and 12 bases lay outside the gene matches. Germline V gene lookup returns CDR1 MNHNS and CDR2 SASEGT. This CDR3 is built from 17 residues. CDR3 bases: TGTGCCAGCAGTGAAGTCTTCGGGATAGCGGGAGGGCAAGAGCAGTTCTTC. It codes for CASSEVFGIAGGQEQFF.

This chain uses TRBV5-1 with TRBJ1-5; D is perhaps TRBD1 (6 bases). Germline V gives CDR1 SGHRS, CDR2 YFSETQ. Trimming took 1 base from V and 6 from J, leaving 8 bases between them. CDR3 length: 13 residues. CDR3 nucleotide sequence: TGCGCCAGCAGCTTGAGCAGGGGTCAGCCCCAGCATTTT. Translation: CASSLSRGQPQHF.

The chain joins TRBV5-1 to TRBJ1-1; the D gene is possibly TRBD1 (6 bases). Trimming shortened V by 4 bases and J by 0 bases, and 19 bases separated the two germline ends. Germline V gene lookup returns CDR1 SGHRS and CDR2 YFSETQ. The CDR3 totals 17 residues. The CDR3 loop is CASSTTGYGGLNTEAFF. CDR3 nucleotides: TGCGCCAGCAGCACTACAGGGTATGGGGGTTTGAACACTGAAGCTTTCTTT.

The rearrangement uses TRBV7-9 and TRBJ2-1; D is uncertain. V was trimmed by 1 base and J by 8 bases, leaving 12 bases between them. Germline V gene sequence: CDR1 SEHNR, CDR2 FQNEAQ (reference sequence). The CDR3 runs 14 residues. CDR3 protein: CASSLDGVRDEQFF. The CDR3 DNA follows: TGTGCCAGCAGCTTAGATGGAGTAAGGGATGAGCAGTTCTTC.

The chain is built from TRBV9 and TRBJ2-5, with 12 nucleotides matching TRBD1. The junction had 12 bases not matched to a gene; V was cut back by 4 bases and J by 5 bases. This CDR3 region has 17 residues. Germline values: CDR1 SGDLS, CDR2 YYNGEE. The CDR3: CASSLKPGQGALETQYF. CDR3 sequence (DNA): TGTGCCAGCAGCCTCAAGCCGGGACAGGGGGCCTTGGAGACCCAGTACTTC.

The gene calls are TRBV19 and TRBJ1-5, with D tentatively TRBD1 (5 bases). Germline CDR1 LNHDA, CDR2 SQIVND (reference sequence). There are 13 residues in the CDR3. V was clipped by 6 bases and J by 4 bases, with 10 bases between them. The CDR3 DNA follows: TGTGCCAGTAGGGCTGAGGGGAATCAGCCCCAGCATTTT. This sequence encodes CASRAEGNQPQHF. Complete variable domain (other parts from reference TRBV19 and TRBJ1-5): DGGITQSPKYLFRKEGQNVTLSCEQNLNHDAMYWYRQDPGQGLRLIYYSQIVNDFQKGDIAEGYSVSREKKESFPLTVTSAQKNPTAFYLCASRAEGNQPQHFGDGTRLSIL.

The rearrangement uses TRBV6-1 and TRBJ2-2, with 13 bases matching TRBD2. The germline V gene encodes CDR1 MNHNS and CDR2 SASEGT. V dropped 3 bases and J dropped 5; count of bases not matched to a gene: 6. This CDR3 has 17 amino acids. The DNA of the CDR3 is TGTGCCAGCAGTGACGGACTAGCGGGAGTTGTGACCGGGGAGCTGTTTTTT. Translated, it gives CASSDGLAGVVTGELFF.

CDR3: CASRGTSGREDTQYF. DNA of the CDR3: TGTGCCAGCAGGGGGACTAGCGGGAGGGAAGATACGCAGTATTTT. The chain combines TRBV2 with TRBJ2-3; 16 nucleotides match TRBD2. The germline V gene has CDR1 SNHLY and CDR2 FYNNEI. The CDR3 has 15 amino acids. Trimming cost V 6 bases and J 5 bases; bases outside gene matches: 2.

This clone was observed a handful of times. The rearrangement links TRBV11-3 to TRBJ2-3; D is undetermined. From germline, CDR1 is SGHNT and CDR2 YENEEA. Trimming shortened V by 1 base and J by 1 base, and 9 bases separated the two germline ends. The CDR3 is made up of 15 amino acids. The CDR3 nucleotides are TGTGCCAGCAGCTTAGGACTTTCCCGCACAGATACGCAGTATTTT. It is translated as CASSLGLSRTDTQYF.

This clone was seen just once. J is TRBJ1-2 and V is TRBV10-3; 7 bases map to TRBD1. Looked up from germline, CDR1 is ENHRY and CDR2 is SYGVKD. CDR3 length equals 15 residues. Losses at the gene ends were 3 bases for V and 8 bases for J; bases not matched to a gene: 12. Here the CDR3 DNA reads TGTGCCATCAGTGACCCTGACAGGGCTGAGGACGGCTACACCTTC. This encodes CAISDPDRAEDGYTF.

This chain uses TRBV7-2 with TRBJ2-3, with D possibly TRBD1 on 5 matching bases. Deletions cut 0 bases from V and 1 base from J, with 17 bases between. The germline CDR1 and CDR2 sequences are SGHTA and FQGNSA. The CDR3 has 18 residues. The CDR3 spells CASSLAYSGRAGTDTQYF. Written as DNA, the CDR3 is TGTGCCAGCAGCTTAGCTTACTCGGGCAGGGCCGGCACAGATACGCAGTATTTT.

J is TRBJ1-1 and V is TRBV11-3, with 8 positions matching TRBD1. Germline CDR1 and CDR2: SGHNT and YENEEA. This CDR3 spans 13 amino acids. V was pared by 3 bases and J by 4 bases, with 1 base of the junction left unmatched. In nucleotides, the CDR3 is TGTGCCAGCAGCTTTACAGGGGGCACTGAAGCTTTCTTT. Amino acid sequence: CASSFTGGTEAFF. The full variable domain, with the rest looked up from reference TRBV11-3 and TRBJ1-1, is EAGVVQSPRYKIIEKKQPVAFWCNPISGHNTLYWYLQNLGQGPELLIRYENEEAVDDSQLPKDRFSAERLKGVDSTLKIQPAELGDSAVYLCASSFTGGTEAFFGQGTRLTVV.

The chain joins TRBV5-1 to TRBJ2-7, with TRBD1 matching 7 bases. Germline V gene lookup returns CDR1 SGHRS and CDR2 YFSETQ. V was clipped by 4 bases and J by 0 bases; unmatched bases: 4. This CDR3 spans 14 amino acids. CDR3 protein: CASSGQATSYEQYF. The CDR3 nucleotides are TGCGCCAGCAGCGGACAGGCCACCTCCTACGAGCAGTACTTC.

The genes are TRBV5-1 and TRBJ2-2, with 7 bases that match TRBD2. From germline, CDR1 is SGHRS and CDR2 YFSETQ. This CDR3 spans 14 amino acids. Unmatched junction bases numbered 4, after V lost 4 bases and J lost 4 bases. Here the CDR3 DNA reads TGCGCCAGCAGCGGGACGGGAGGCACCGGGGAGCTGTTTTTT. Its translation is CASSGTGGTGELFF.

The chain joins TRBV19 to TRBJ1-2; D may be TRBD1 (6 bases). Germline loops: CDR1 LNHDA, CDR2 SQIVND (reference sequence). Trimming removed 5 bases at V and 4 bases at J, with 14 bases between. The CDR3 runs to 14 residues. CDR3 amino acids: CASSSSDRPYGYTF. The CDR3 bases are TGTGCCAGTAGTTCGTCGGACAGACCCTATGGCTACACCTTC.

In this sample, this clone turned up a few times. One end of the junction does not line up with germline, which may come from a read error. The CDR3 DNA is TGTGCTAGCAGCTTAGACAACGCCGCGGGAGAGCAGTACTTC. Amino acids: CASSLDNAAGEQYF. This chain uses TRBV7-7 with TRBJ2-7; D might be TRBD2 (6 bases). There are 14 residues in the CDR3. Per the germline V gene, CDR1 is SSHAT and CDR2 is FNYEAQ (reference sequence).

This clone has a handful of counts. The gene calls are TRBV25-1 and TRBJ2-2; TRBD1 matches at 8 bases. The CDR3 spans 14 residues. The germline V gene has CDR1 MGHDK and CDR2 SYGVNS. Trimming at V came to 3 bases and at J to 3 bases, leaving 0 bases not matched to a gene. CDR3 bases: TGTGCCAGCAGTGAGGACAGGGACACCGGGGAGCTGTTTTTT. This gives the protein CASSEDRDTGELFF.

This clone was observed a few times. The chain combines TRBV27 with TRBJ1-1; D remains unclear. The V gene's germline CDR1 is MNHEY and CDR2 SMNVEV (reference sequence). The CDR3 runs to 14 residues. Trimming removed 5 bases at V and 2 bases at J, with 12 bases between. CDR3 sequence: CASSTLATNTEAFF. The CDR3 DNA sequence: TGTGCCAGCAGTACGTTAGCCACTAACACTGAAGCTTTCTTT.